The 14 T cell receptor beta chains given below trace back to one sample, sequenced in a study of blood T cell repertoires in COVID-19. Generated by immunoSEQ multiplex PCR, the TCRdb table keeps only in-frame clones and is missing some. Of about 320,000 clones in the sample, 89% were seen once. Specimen: PBMCs or T cells enriched from blood (not recorded which). These receptors were obtained from a man in his sixties who had recovered from COVID-19.

Here the CDR3 DNA reads TGTGCCAGCTCACCAAGGATGCAGGGAGGGACTGAAGCTTTCTTT. Its protein is CASSPRMQGGTEAFF. V gene TRBV18 combines with J gene TRBJ1-1, with D maybe TRBD1 (5 bases). V dropped 2 bases and J dropped 5 bases, with 15 bases sitting between them. The CDR3 length is 15 residues. Germline V gives CDR1 KGHSH, CDR2 LQKENI. Full variable domain (rest looked up from reference TRBV18 and TRBJ1-1): NAGVMQNPRHLVRRRGQEARLRCSPMKGHSHVYWYRQLPEEGLKFMVYLQKENIIDESGMPKERFSAEFPKEGPSILRIQQVVRGDSAAYFCASSPRMQGGTEAFFGQGTRLTVV.

The rearrangement joins TRBV3-1 (or the pseudogene TRBV3-2) to TRBJ2-7; 12 bases fit TRBD2. Germline V lookup: CDR1 LGHDT, CDR2 YNNKEL (reference sequence). CDR3 length: 14 amino acids. The V and J ends lost 6 bases and 4 bases, in that order; junction bases with no gene match: 4. The CDR3 DNA reads as TGTGCCAGCAGGCCGACTAGCGGGAGTTACGAGCAGTACTTC. As protein: CASRPTSGSYEQYF.

The genes are TRBV5-5 and TRBJ1-4; TRBD1 matches 8 bases. V lost 4 bases, J lost 11 bases, and 13 bases stayed unmatched. The CDR3 spans 15 residues. Looked up from germline, CDR1 is SGHKS and CDR2 is YYEKEE (reference sequence). The CDR3: CASSNPGQVFQKLFF. For the CDR3, the DNA is TGTGCCAGCAGCAATCCGGGACAGGTATTTCAGAAACTGTTTTTT.

The V gene is TRBV3-1 (or the pseudogene TRBV3-2), the J gene TRBJ2-7; no firm D call. The V gene lost 1 base and the J gene lost 3 bases, with 10 bases spanning the gap. This CDR3 is built from 14 residues. Germline CDR1 and CDR2: LGHDT and YNNKEL (reference sequence). Here the CDR3 DNA reads TGTGCCAGCAGCCAAGTGCTAGAAAGCTACGAGCAGTACTTC. It is translated as CASSQVLESYEQYF.

This clone appeared a few times. V is TRBV7-2 and J is TRBJ2-3; possibly TRBD1 for D (7 bases). Germline CDR1 is SGHTA and CDR2 is FQGNSA. V was clipped by 5 bases and J by 2 bases, with 14 bases between them. This CDR3 has 15 amino acids. CDR3 sequence (DNA): TGTGCCAGCAGCGGGGGGACAGTAGTCACAGATACGCAGTATTTT. This gives the protein CASSGGTVVTDTQYF.

This chain connects TRBV3-1 (or the pseudogene TRBV3-2) to TRBJ1-5; 7 bases fit TRBD1. This CDR3 has 14 amino acids. After removal of 4 bases from V and 7 bases from J, the junction contained 7 bases not matched to a gene. Germline V lookup: CDR1 LGHDT, CDR2 YNNKEL (reference sequence). CDR3 sequence (DNA): TGTGCCAGCAGCCGAGGGGGCTCGAGACAGCCCCAGCATTTT. Protein: CASSRGGSRQPQHF.

V and J are TRBV4-1 and TRBJ2-7; D remains ambiguous. Germline V gene sequence: CDR1 MGHRA, CDR2 YSYEKL. Trimming removed 4 bases from V and 4 bases from J, with 23 bases in between. This CDR3 has 17 residues. The CDR3 loop is CASSPRPGGTMGYEQYF. Here the CDR3 DNA reads TGCGCCAGCAGCCCGAGGCCTGGCGGTACTATGGGTTACGAGCAGTACTTC.

With respect to this clone: Other DNA variants within this sample encode the same CDR3. V is TRBV7-2 and J is TRBJ2-7, with 7 bases fitting TRBD1. Germline V gives CDR1 SGHTA, CDR2 FQGNSA. The length of the CDR3 is 15 residues. Trimming took 1 base from V and 0 from J; bases not matched to a gene: 3. CDR3 DNA: TGTGCCAGCAGCTTAGTCTCAGGGGGCTCCTACGAGCAGTACTTC. Its translation is CASSLVSGGSYEQYF.

The chain uses TRBV10-3 and TRBJ2-5, with D perhaps matching TRBD2 (7 bases). Trimming pared 10 bases from V and 5 bases from J, leaving 20 bases between. CDR3 length equals 14 residues. Germline values: CDR1 ENHRY, CDR2 SYGVKD. CDR3 in amino acids: CATGEGGAFETQYF. DNA for the CDR3: TGTGCCACGGGGGAAGGGGGGGCCTTCGAGACCCAGTACTTC.

This clone was seen once. The chain couples TRBV28 to TRBJ2-1; 15 nucleotides match TRBD2. The CDR3 runs 16 residues. The ends lost 6 bases at V and 4 bases at J; junction bases unmatched: 4. Germline CDR1 is MDHEN and CDR2 is SYDVKM. The DNA of the CDR3 is TGTGCCAGCAGCCCCGGGACTAGCGGGAGGTACAATGAGCAGTTCTTC. Translating gives CASSPGTSGRYNEQFF. Full variable domain (rest looked up from reference TRBV28 and TRBJ2-1): DVKVTQSSRYLVKRTGEKVFLECVQDMDHENMFWYRQDPGLGLRLIYFSYDVKMKEKGDIPEGYSVSREKKERFSLILESASTNQTSMYLCASSPGTSGRYNEQFFGPGTRLTVL.

The chain uses TRBV19 and TRBJ2-1; 10 bases match TRBD2. The CDR3 contains 15 residues. V shed 3 bases and J 10 bases; nucleotides not matched to a gene: 9. Germline V gives CDR1 LNHDA, CDR2 SQIVND (reference sequence). The CDR3 is CASSMLAGAGREQFF. The DNA for the CDR3 is TGTGCCAGTAGTATGCTAGCGGGAGCGGGGAGGGAGCAGTTCTTC.

The genes are TRBV7-9 and TRBJ1-2, with D possibly matching TRBD1 (5 bases). The CDR3 has 17 residues. V was clipped by 1 base and J by 8 bases, with 23 bases between them. Germline V lookup: CDR1 SEHNR, CDR2 FQNEAQ (reference sequence). CDR3 DNA: TGTGCCAGCAGCTTAGATCGTGGGACTTCCTTCGGGAGCGGCTACACCTTC. Encoded protein: CASSLDRGTSFGSGYTF.

The J gene is TRBJ2-2, the V gene TRBV5-4, with 7 bases that match TRBD1. Trimming cost V 1 base and J 6 bases; bases outside gene matches: 6. The CDR3 has 15 residues. The V gene's germline CDR1 is SGHNT and CDR2 YYREEE (reference sequence). The CDR3, as DNA: TGTGCCAGCAGCTTGTTGTCAGGGGGACCCGGGGAGCTGTTTTTT. Residues: CASSLLSGGPGELFF.

Of note for this clone: The same CDR3 arises from other DNA sequences in this sample as well. The rearrangement uses TRBV6-5 and TRBJ2-5; D might be TRBD1 (8 bases). The CDR3 covers 14 residues. V lost 6 bases and J lost 5, with 16 bases in between. Germline-derived CDR1 and CDR2 are MNHEY and SVGAGI. The CDR3: CASSRTGRGETQYF. Here the CDR3 DNA reads TGTGCCAGCAGCAGGACAGGGAGGGGGGAGACCCAGTACTTC.